Following are 21 T cell receptor beta chains from one sample sequenced in a study of blood T cell repertoires in COVID-19. This table comes from immunoSEQ multiplex PCR, and its TCRdb copy is limited to in-frame clones, with some not included. The sample records more than 80,000 clones, approximately 86% being singletons. The sample taken for sequencing was peripheral blood. The receptors come from a woman older than 75 with COVID-19, enrolled during active disease.

The rearrangement uses TRBV19 and TRBJ2-3, with no clear D. CDR1 is LNHDA, CDR2 SQIVND, per germline (reference sequence). Trimming left V 1 base short and J 2 bases short, with 10 bases between. This CDR3 has 15 amino acids. CDR3 protein: CASSIGKRVTDTQYF. The CDR3 nucleotides read TGTGCCAGTAGTATAGGAAAGCGTGTCACAGATACGCAGTATTTT.

The count of this clone is one. The V gene is TRBV27, the J gene TRBJ2-7; TRBD2 agrees at 14 bases. The germline V gene encodes CDR1 MNHEY and CDR2 SMNVEV (reference sequence). J was trimmed by 4 bases and V by 4 bases; bases with no gene match: 3. This CDR3 is built from 15 residues. CDR3: CASSYRLAGGYEQYF. CDR3 bases: TGTGCCAGCAGTTACAGACTAGCGGGAGGGTACGAGCAGTACTTC.

The chain recombines TRBV10-3 with TRBJ2-3, with TRBD2 identical over 7 bases. After removal of 0 bases from V and 0 bases from J, the junction contained 3 bases not matched to a gene. CDR1 is ENHRY and CDR2 is SYGVKD in the germline V gene. This CDR3 has 16 residues. The CDR3 protein is CAISESISGSTDTQYF. The CDR3 coding sequence is TGTGCCATCAGTGAGTCGATTAGCGGGAGCACAGATACGCAGTATTTT.

This clone was seen a single time. V is TRBV30 and J is TRBJ2-5; possible D gene TRBD2, 5 bases. This CDR3 is built from 12 residues. V lost 6 bases, J lost 5 bases, and 13 bases lay in between. CDR1 and CDR2 from the germline V gene are GTSNPN and SVGIG (reference sequence). CDR3 coding DNA: TGTGCCTGCTTGTGGGGAGAGGAGACCCAGTACTTC. Its protein product is CACLWGEETQYF.

The chain combines TRBV7-2 with TRBJ1-3; TRBD1 aligns across 10 bases. V lost 5 bases to trimming and J lost 2 bases; unmatched junction nucleotides: 9. This CDR3 spans 17 amino acids. CDR1 and CDR2 (germline): SGHTA, FQGNSA. This CDR3 is CASSKKGQGSAGNTIYF. CDR3 in DNA: TGTGCCAGCAGCAAAAAGGGACAGGGGAGTGCTGGAAACACCATATATTTT.

The CDR3 coding sequence is TGTGCCAGCAGCGAGGGACAGGATAGAAACTATGGCTACACCTTC. Translated: CASSEGQDRNYGYTF. The V gene is TRBV9, the J gene TRBJ1-2, with TRBD1 matching over 8 bases. The CDR3 covers 15 residues. Unmatched junction bases numbered 6, after V lost 3 bases and J lost 2 bases. Germline V CDR1 and CDR2: SGDLS, YYNGEE.

V usage is TRBV7-3 and J usage is TRBJ2-7, with D perhaps TRBD2 (6 bases). The ends were cut back, 5 bases at V and 4 bases at J, with 18 bases in the middle. Germline V gene data show CDR1 as SGHTA and CDR2 as FQGTGA. This CDR3 is built from 15 residues. CDR3 region: CASSATPGRSYEQYF. CDR3 bases: TGTGCCAGCAGCGCTACCCCTGGGAGGTCATACGAGCAGTACTTC.

This clone was found once. The V and J genes are TRBV27 and TRBJ1-2, with 7 bases identical to TRBD1. This CDR3 has 14 residues. The J segment lost 7 bases and the V segment lost 5 bases, leaving 10 bases of the junction unmatched. Germline-derived CDR1 and CDR2 are MNHEY and SMNVEV (reference sequence). The CDR3: CASSPRQGSPGYTF. In DNA form, the CDR3 reads TGTGCCAGCAGTCCCCGACAGGGCTCCCCTGGCTACACCTTC.

V and J are TRBV18 and TRBJ2-3, with 9 nucleotides matching TRBD2. The CDR3 has 16 residues. V trimming: 0 bases; J trimming: 3 bases; junction bases outside the gene matches: 4. The V gene's germline CDR1 is KGHSH and CDR2 LQKENI. As DNA, the CDR3 is TGTGCCAGCTCACCACCGCTAGCGGGAAATACAGATACGCAGTATTTT. Its translation is CASSPPLAGNTDTQYF.

This chain joins TRBV7-5 and TRBJ2-2; the table assigns TRBD2, which was not confirmed against the DNA. TRBV7-5 is a pseudogene locus. This CDR3 is built from 15 residues. Here the CDR3 reads CARSFPGENTGELFF. DNA for the CDR3: TGTGCCAGAAGTTTTCCCGGGGAGAACACCGGGGAGCTGTTTTTT.

The V gene is TRBV5-1, the J gene TRBJ1-4; 9 bases match TRBD1. This CDR3 comprises 16 residues. CDR1 is SGHRS, CDR2 YFSETQ, per germline. J was trimmed by 5 bases and V by 0 bases; bases with no gene match: 5. The CDR3 region has the DNA TGCGCCAGCAGCTTGGACGCCGGGACAGGGAATGAAAAACTGTTTTTT. Translated: CASSLDAGTGNEKLFF. Full variable domain (rest looked up from reference TRBV5-1 and TRBJ1-4): KAGVTQTPRYLIKTRGQQVTLSCSPISGHRSVSWYQQTPGQGLQFLFEYFSETQRNKGNFPGRFSGRQFSNSRSEMNVSTLELGDSALYLCASSLDAGTGNEKLFFGSGTQLSVL.

The V gene is TRBV7-8, the J gene TRBJ1-6; 7 nucleotides line up with TRBD1. The germline gives CDR1 SGHVS, CDR2 FQNEAQ. Losses at the gene ends were 5 bases for V and 14 bases for J; bases not matched to a gene: 9. The CDR3 sequence is 13 residues long. For the CDR3, the DNA is TGTGCCAGCAGCACGACAGGGAAGTTCTCCCTCCACTTT. Residues: CASSTTGKFSLHF.

The rearrangement uses TRBV2 and TRBJ2-1; 8 positions match TRBD2. CDR3 length: 16 residues. Germline V gene lookup returns CDR1 SNHLY and CDR2 FYNNEI. V lost 5 bases and J lost 8; bases outside the gene matches: 14. The CDR3, as DNA: TGTGCCAGCAGTTCTCAGCCGACTAGCGCGGGCCATGAGCAGTTCTTC. Its protein is CASSSQPTSAGHEQFF. Together with reference TRBV2 and TRBJ2-1, the CDR3 gives the full variable domain: EPEVTQTPSHQVTQMGQEVILRCVPISNHLYFYWYRQILGQKVEFLVSFYNNEISEKSEIFDDQFSVERPDGSNFTLKIRSTKLEDSAMYFCASSSQPTSAGHEQFFGPGTRLTVL.

V gene TRBV5-4 combines with J gene TRBJ2-7; 9 nucleotides align to TRBD1. From germline, CDR1 is SGHNT and CDR2 YYREEE (reference sequence). CDR3 size: 18 residues. Germline trimming cut 0 bases from V and 0 bases from J; bases unmatched to any gene: 10. This CDR3 reads CASSLGGPGTGYSYEQYF. The CDR3 nucleotides read TGTGCCAGCAGCTTGGGGGGACCCGGGACAGGGTACTCCTACGAGCAGTACTTC.

The rearrangement links TRBV5-1 to TRBJ1-2; weak D call: TRBD1 (5 bases). V shed 6 bases and J shed 1 base, with 16 bases lying between them. The CDR3 totals 15 residues. The germline V gene has CDR1 SGHRS and CDR2 YFSETQ. The CDR3: CASTRDGDFNYGYTF. In DNA form, the CDR3 reads TGCGCCAGCACCCGGGACGGGGACTTTAACTATGGCTACACCTTC.

DNA for the CDR3: TGTGCCAGTAGGGAGCGGGGGGGCTCCTACAATGAGCAGTTCTTC. The encoded protein is CASRERGGSYNEQFF. The J gene is TRBJ2-1, the V gene TRBV19, with 10 bases fitting TRBD2. CDR3 length: 15 amino acids. Germline V lookup: CDR1 LNHDA, CDR2 SQIVND (reference sequence). With 6 bases clipped from V and 0 bases from J, the junction kept 2 bases outside the gene matches.

This chain links TRBV5-4 with TRBJ1-2; TRBD1 matches at 9 bases. V was pared by 4 bases and J by 4 bases, with 8 bases of the junction left unmatched. The CDR3 contains 15 residues. CDR1 and CDR2 from the germline V gene are SGHNT and YYREEE (reference sequence). The DNA for the CDR3 is TGTGCCAGCAGCCCAGGACAGGGGCCCGGCTATGGCTACACCTTC. This codes for CASSPGQGPGYGYTF.

This chain uses TRBV11-3 with TRBJ2-5, with 9 bases lining up with TRBD1. V shed 3 bases and J 2 bases; nucleotides not matched to a gene: 4. CDR1 and CDR2 (germline): SGHNT, YENEEA. The CDR3 runs to 15 residues. The CDR3 here is CASSLGDRAQETQYF. The CDR3 region has the DNA TGTGCCAGCAGCTTGGGGGACAGGGCGCAAGAGACCCAGTACTTC.

The rearrangement joins TRBV28 to TRBJ1-2, with D perhaps matching TRBD1 (6 bases). CDR3 length: 12 residues. Germline V gives CDR1 MDHEN, CDR2 SYDVKM. V was shortened by 5 bases and J by 7 bases, with 11 bases between the two germline ends. CDR3 DNA: TGTGCCAGCAGTCCCTTAGGGGGTGGCTACACCTTC. This translates into CASSPLGGGYTF.

This rearrangement joins TRBV12-1 to TRBJ1-6; TRBD1 was called by the table and not checked on the DNA. TRBV12-1 has pseudogene status. The CDR3 loop spans 16 amino acids. The CDR3 nucleotides are TGTGCCAGCAGCTTTGACAGTCGAGCCTATAATTCACCCCTCCACTTT. Translating it yields CASSFDSRAYNSPLHF.

The CDR3 region is CASSRNGLGTGELFF. As DNA, the CDR3 is TGTGCCAGCAGCCGCAATGGGCTGGGCACCGGGGAGCTGTTTTTT. This sequence joins TRBV7-7 and TRBJ2-2; D remains unclear. Germline CDR1 SSHAT, CDR2 FNYEAQ (reference sequence). The CDR3 extends over 15 amino acids. The V gene lost 5 bases and the J gene lost 4 bases, with 14 bases spanning the gap.